This entry lists 26 T cell receptor beta chains sequenced from one sample in a study of blood T cell repertoires in COVID-19. Some clones are missing from TCRdb's copy, which holds only in-frame ones; the method was immunoSEQ multiplex PCR. The data show about 250,000 clones, with about 82% seen just once and approximately 5% held by the top ten. The sequencing input was peripheral blood. The receptors here all came from a woman older than 75 with COVID-19, enrolled during active disease.

The rearrangement joins TRBV16 to TRBJ1-5; weak D call: TRBD1 (5 bases). The V gene lost 6 bases and the J gene lost 5 bases, with 11 bases spanning the gap. Per germline, CDR1 KGHSY and CDR2 FQNENV. This CDR3 region has 13 residues. In DNA form, the CDR3 reads TGTGCCAGCAGTTCAGACAGTTATCAGCCCCAGCATTTT. Amino acids: CASSSDSYQPQHF.

The chain has TRBV4-1 and TRBJ1-3; D not certain. Germline assignment: CDR1 MGHRA and CDR2 YSYEKL. The CDR3 has 15 residues. Trimming shortened V by 1 base and J by 3 bases, and 10 bases separated the two germline ends. The CDR3 here is CASSQGEYGGNTIYF. The CDR3, as DNA: TGCGCCAGCAGCCAAGGGGAGTACGGTGGAAACACCATATATTTT.

The J gene is TRBJ1-5, the V gene TRBV30; no definite D call. Per the germline V gene, CDR1 is GTSNPN and CDR2 is SVGIG (reference sequence). V shed 3 bases and J shed 0 bases, with 6 bases lying between them. The CDR3 is made up of 13 amino acids. CDR3 sequence (DNA): TGTGCCTGGAGCCCGAGTAGCAATCAGCCCCAGCATTTT. It translates to CAWSPSSNQPQHF.

The CDR3 sequence: CASSLTGPSPLHF. In nucleotides, the CDR3 is TGTGCCAGCAGCCTGACAGGCCCCTCACCCCTCCACTTT. The V gene is TRBV7-9, the J gene TRBJ1-6; TRBD1 is a possible D gene (6 bases). This CDR3 region has 13 residues. Germline CDR1 and CDR2: SEHNR and FQNEAQ (reference sequence). Trimming pared 5 bases from V and 10 bases from J, leaving 12 bases between.

Remarks on this clone: Other DNA sequences in this sample translate to the same CDR3. This rearrangement joins TRBV7-3 to TRBJ2-5, with a tentative D call TRBD2 (6 bases). The CDR3 totals 13 residues. Germline CDR1 reads SGHTA; CDR2 reads FQGTGA. Trimming took off 1 base at V and 3 bases at J, with 6 bases between the two ends. The chain's CDR3 is CASSLIAEETQYF. The CDR3 DNA reads as TGTGCCAGCAGCTTAATAGCGGAAGAGACCCAGTACTTC.

The chain recombines TRBV4-1 with TRBJ1-3; no reliable D call. This CDR3 region has 15 residues. V was pared by 0 bases and J by 0 bases, with 6 bases between. Germline loops: CDR1 MGHRA, CDR2 YSYEKL. CDR3 nucleotide sequence: TGCGCCAGCAGCCAAGATTTCAGCTCTGGAAACACCATATATTTT. Amino acid sequence: CASSQDFSSGNTIYF.

This chain links TRBV5-1 with TRBJ2-1; TRBD1 matches 10 bases. This CDR3 contains 14 residues. CDR1 SGHRS and CDR2 YFSETQ come from the germline V gene. The J segment lost 6 bases and the V segment lost 7 bases, leaving 7 bases of the junction unmatched. CDR3: CASHLGQGPNEQFF. In nucleotides, the CDR3 is TGCGCCAGCCACTTGGGACAGGGGCCCAATGAGCAGTTCTTC. Together with reference TRBV5-1 and TRBJ2-1, the CDR3 gives the full variable domain: KAGVTQTPRYLIKTRGQQVTLSCSPISGHRSVSWYQQTPGQGLQFLFEYFSETQRNKGNFPGRFSGRQFSNSRSEMNVSTLELGDSALYLCASHLGQGPNEQFFGPGTRLTVL.

The rearrangement links TRBV29-1 to TRBJ1-2; D gene uncertain. V was cut by 5 bases and J by 6 bases, with 13 bases left in between. Germline V CDR1 and CDR2: SQVTM, ANQGSEA. The CDR3 runs 12 residues. CDR3 region: CSVYDQANGYTF. The CDR3 region has the DNA TGCAGCGTTTATGACCAGGCAAATGGCTACACCTTC.

This rearrangement joins TRBV29-1 to TRBJ2-2; D ambiguous. The CDR3 has 12 amino acids. Between the trimmed V and J ends, which lost 4 bases and 1 base, there was a span of 4 bases. Per germline, CDR1 SQVTM and CDR2 ANQGSEA. CDR3 coding DNA: TGCAGCGTTGGCGGGAACACCGGGGAGCTGTTTTTT. Protein: CSVGGNTGELFF.

This chain connects TRBV6-2 or TRBV6-3 to TRBJ1-2, with D possibly TRBD1 on 5 matching bases. V was trimmed by 5 bases and J by 2 bases, leaving 12 bases between them. CDR1 and CDR2 (germline): MNHEY, SVGEGT. CDR3 size: 14 residues. The CDR3 loop reads CASSARQQNYGYTF. CDR3 DNA: TGTGCCAGCAGTGCCCGACAGCAGAACTATGGCTACACCTTC.

The DNA for the CDR3 is TGTGCCAGCAGCTCAGTGGACAGTCTACCCCTCCACTTT. Protein product: CASSSVDSLPLHF. The chain combines TRBV7-9 with TRBJ1-6; tentatively, D is TRBD1 (6 bases). Germline CDR1 is SEHNR and CDR2 is FQNEAQ (reference sequence). The V gene lost 4 bases and the J gene lost 12 bases, with 13 bases spanning the gap. This CDR3 is built from 13 residues.

The rearrangement links TRBV3-1 (or the pseudogene TRBV3-2) to TRBJ2-7; 7 bases map to TRBD2. The trim removed 5 bases at V and 3 bases at J, leaving 10 bases unmatched. Germline CDR1 LGHDT, CDR2 YNNKEL (reference sequence). This CDR3 comprises 15 residues. The CDR3 sequence is CASSSRDGGNYEQYV. The CDR3, as DNA: TGTGCCAGCAGCTCGAGGGACGGGGGGAACTACGAGCAGTACGTC.

This rearrangement joins TRBV15 to TRBJ2-3; perhaps TRBD1 as D (6 bases). V gave up 6 bases and J gave up 6 bases, with 13 bases separating them. CDR1 is LNHNV, CDR2 YYDKDF, per germline (reference sequence). The CDR3 contains 13 residues. The CDR3, as DNA: TGTGCCACCAGAATAGGGGGTGGGGATACGCAGTATTTT. As protein: CATRIGGGDTQYF.

The chain uses TRBV19 and TRBJ2-2; 9 positions match TRBD2. The CDR3 covers 17 residues. Germline V gives CDR1 LNHDA, CDR2 SQIVND (reference sequence). V lost 4 bases, J lost 5 bases, and 11 bases stayed unmatched. The CDR3 DNA reads as TGTGCCAGTAGTAGATATAGCGGGGGCCGGGGGACCGGGGAGCTGTTTTTT. It yields the protein CASSRYSGGRGTGELFF.

The chain combines TRBV7-9 with TRBJ2-1; 8 nucleotides agree with TRBD2. With 1 base clipped from V and 7 bases from J, the junction kept 6 bases outside the gene matches. The CDR3 contains 15 residues. Per germline, CDR1 SEHNR and CDR2 FQNEAQ (reference sequence). The DNA for the CDR3 is TGTGCCAGCAGCTTAGGACGGGGGGGCCGTAATGAGCAGTTCTTC. Amino acid sequence: CASSLGRGGRNEQFF. Combining the CDR3 with reference TRBV7-9 and TRBJ2-1 gives the whole variable domain DTGVSQNPRHKITKRGQNVTFRCDPISEHNRLYWYRQTLGQGPEFLTYFQNEAQLEKSRLLSDRFSAERPKGSFSTLEIQRTEQGDSAMYLCASSLGRGGRNEQFFGPGTRLTVL.

The chain couples TRBV7-2 to TRBJ2-7; 8 bases are a match to TRBD2. CDR3 length equals 14 residues. V shed 5 bases and J 2 bases; nucleotides not matched to a gene: 5. Germline V CDR1 and CDR2: SGHTA, FQGNSA. In DNA form, the CDR3 reads TGTGCCAGCAGCCTAGGGCGGGGGGCCTACGAGCAGTACGTC. This gives the protein CASSLGRGAYEQYV.

This rearrangement joins TRBV28 to TRBJ2-7; tentatively, D is TRBD1 (6 bases). Germline V gives CDR1 MDHEN, CDR2 SYDVKM. The germline V and J ends were trimmed by 1 base and 4 bases, with 8 bases remaining between them. The CDR3 is made up of 13 amino acids. CDR3 loop: CASSLLQGYEQYF. CDR3 bases: TGTGCCAGCAGTTTATTACAGGGTTACGAGCAGTACTTC.

The chain employs TRBV5-1 and TRBJ2-1, with 8 bases matching TRBD1. J lost 7 bases, V lost 0 bases, and 6 bases had no gene match. The germline gives CDR1 SGHRS, CDR2 YFSETQ. CDR3 size: 15 residues. The CDR3 loop reads CASSLEDRVRNEQFF. The CDR3 DNA sequence: TGCGCCAGCAGCTTGGAGGACAGGGTAAGAAATGAGCAGTTCTTC.

The chain uses TRBV4-1 and TRBJ1-2; 8 bases agree with TRBD1. The V segment lost 4 bases and the J segment 0 bases; nucleotides outside the gene matches: 7. The length of the CDR3 is 16 residues. Germline CDR1 and CDR2: MGHRA and YSYEKL. The CDR3 region has the DNA TGCGCCAGCAGCCTCGGACGGACAGGGCCTAACTATGGCTACACCTTC. Protein sequence: CASSLGRTGPNYGYTF.

The gene calls are TRBV3-1 (or the pseudogene TRBV3-2) and TRBJ2-3; the match to TRBD2 covers 9 bases. Germline V gene data show CDR1 as LGHDT and CDR2 as YNNKEL (reference sequence). V shed 4 bases and J 1 base; nucleotides not matched to a gene: 12. This CDR3 has 18 residues. CDR3: CASSPPSGGPWGTDTQYF. The CDR3 DNA sequence: TGTGCCAGCAGCCCCCCCAGCGGGGGGCCATGGGGCACAGATACGCAGTATTTT.

On this clone: At the DNA level, this CDR3 is encoded by other sequences in the same sample as well. Written as DNA, the CDR3 is TGTGCCAGCAGTCCGGACAGGTCCTATAATTCACCCCTCCACTTT. Its translation: CASSPDRSYNSPLHF. The chain recombines TRBV27 with TRBJ1-6, with TRBD1 identical over 7 bases. Germline CDR1 MNHEY, CDR2 SMNVEV (reference sequence). CDR3 size: 15 residues. V lost 5 bases and J lost 1; bases outside the gene matches: 2.

The rearrangement links TRBV7-9 to TRBJ1-5; D uncertain. The CDR3 spans 18 residues. Trimming shortened V by 3 bases and J by 2 bases, and 20 bases separated the two germline ends. Germline V gene data show CDR1 as SEHNR and CDR2 as FQNEAQ (reference sequence). CDR3 in amino acids: CASSFGFPGEAGNQPQHF. The DNA for the CDR3 is TGTGCCAGCAGCTTTGGCTTTCCGGGAGAGGCGGGCAATCAGCCCCAGCATTTT.

This CDR3 reads CASSLWGETGNTIYF. Here the CDR3 DNA reads TGTGCCAGCAGCTTATGGGGAGAAACTGGAAACACCATATATTTT. This chain joins TRBV7-2 and TRBJ1-3; no firm D call. Germline CDR1 and CDR2: SGHTA and FQGNSA. The ends were cut back, 2 bases at V and 2 bases at J, with 10 bases in the middle. The CDR3 consists of 15 residues.

The V call is TRBV18, the J call TRBJ2-1; 8 bases map to TRBD2. The ends lost 6 bases at V and 5 bases at J; junction bases unmatched: 9. Looked up from germline, CDR1 is KGHSH and CDR2 is LQKENI. The CDR3 length is 15 residues. CDR3 amino acids: CASSLGGAENNEQFF. The DNA for the CDR3 is TGTGCCAGCTCCCTCGGGGGGGCCGAGAACAATGAGCAGTTCTTC.

This clone was seen a single time. The chain has TRBV6-6 and TRBJ2-3, with 10 bases lining up with TRBD2. The CDR3 has 17 residues. Germline CDR1 is MNHNY and CDR2 is SVGAGI (reference sequence). The V segment lost 5 bases and the J segment 6 bases; nucleotides outside the gene matches: 14. CDR3 region: CASSPWVAGGPPDTQYF. The CDR3 nucleotides are TGTGCCAGCAGTCCGTGGGTAGCGGGGGGCCCGCCGGATACGCAGTATTTT.

V gene TRBV5-4 combines with J gene TRBJ2-7; 7 bases map to TRBD1. Germline V gives CDR1 SGHNT, CDR2 YYREEE (reference sequence). V lost 4 bases to trimming and J lost 5 bases; unmatched junction nucleotides: 12. This CDR3 is built from 15 residues. In nucleotides, the CDR3 is TGTGCCAGCAGCGCGAGTAGGACAGGCAGGGACGAGCAGTACTTC. Its protein product is CASSASRTGRDEQYF.